This TCR beta chain emerged from a study of shared clonotypes between healthy human individuals. Generated by immunoSEQ multiplex PCR, the TCRdb table keeps only in-frame clones and is missing some. The table records approximately 980,000 clones, over 75% of them present only once. The V and J ends lost 6 bases and 0 bases respectively, with 13 bases between them. This CDR3 has 15 amino acids. CDR1 and CDR2 from the germline V gene are ENHRY and SYGVKD. Source material: memory CD4+ T cells sorted from blood. Subset indicated: CD45RA-negative fraction. The genes are TRBV10-3 and TRBJ2-3; no clear D gene. This clonotype originated in a man aged 18 to 29 in good health. CDR3 loop: CAISLLAASTDTQYF. The CDR3, as DNA: TGTGCCATCAGCCTGCTGGCAGCTAGCACAGATACGCAGTATTTT.